These 19 T cell receptor beta chains share one sample of origin, sequenced in a study of CD8+ T cells in alopecia areata (dated by TCRdb to 2016 to 2019). This sample's treatment or condition label indicates: oral pan-JAK inhibitor, 5-10 mg twice daily. The library was generated by the immunoSEQ multiplex PCR assay. RNA was extracted from all samples and reverse transcribed into cDNA as template for TCR sequencing. TCRdb's version of the immuneACCESS table is confined to in-frame rearrangements and falls short of the full clone set. An unresolved V gene accounts for under half of the shortfall where checked; the remainder is of unknown origin. For this sample the table gives 150,000 to 200,000 clones, of which 50% to 70% were detected only once. 1.3% of the sample is held by the ten biggest clonotypes. The sample in question was CD4+ T cells sorted from blood, obtained between weeks 47 and 50, from a patient treated with tofacitinib. These receptors all stem from a human donor with alopecia areata.

The chain is built from TRBV6-5 and TRBJ2-1, with 9 bases lining up with TRBD1. CDR3 length: 13 residues. Germline CDR1 reads MNHEY; CDR2 reads SVGAGI. After removal of 8 bases from V and 8 bases from J, the junction contained 7 bases not matched to a gene. CDR3 nucleotides: TGTGCCAGCGGCCGGGACAGGGACCATGAGCAGTTCTTC. Protein sequence: CASGRDRDHEQFF.

The chain combines TRBV7-8 with TRBJ1-1; tentative D call: TRBD1 (5 bases). This CDR3 region has 15 residues. Trimming pared 3 bases from V and 1 base from J, leaving 12 bases between. Germline loops: CDR1 SGHVS, CDR2 FQNEAQ. CDR3 residues: CASSFTRQRNTEAFF. The CDR3, as DNA: TGTGCCAGCAGCTTTACGAGACAGAGGAACACTGAAGCTTTCTTT.

The CDR3 loop reads CASSKRPGTGQAFF. The CDR3 nucleotides are TGTGCCAGCTCCAAAAGACCCGGGACAGGACAAGCTTTCTTT. This chain links TRBV6-5 with TRBJ1-1, with 8 bases aligning to TRBD1. This CDR3 is 14 amino acids long. Germline-derived CDR1 and CDR2 are MNHEY and SVGAGI. V lost 8 bases, J lost 9 bases, and 14 bases stayed unmatched.

V and J are TRBV30 and TRBJ1-5, with a tentative D call TRBD1 (6 bases). Trimming removed 3 bases from V and 2 bases from J, with 11 bases in between. Germline V lookup: CDR1 GTSNPN, CDR2 SVGIG (reference sequence). This CDR3 has 14 amino acids. DNA of the CDR3: TGTGCCTGGAGCGGAGGGGGGCGCAATCAGCCCCAGCATTTT. As protein: CAWSGGGRNQPQHF.

This sequence joins TRBV5-1 and TRBJ2-2; unclear D gene. The CDR3 has 14 amino acids. Germline V gene lookup returns CDR1 SGHRS and CDR2 YFSETQ. Trimming stripped 0 bases from V and 5 bases from J, with 8 bases between. The DNA of the CDR3 is TGCGCCAGCAGCTTGGGGCAAATTACCGGGGAGCTGTTTTTT. Residues: CASSLGQITGELFF.

The rearrangement joins TRBV30 to TRBJ1-4; D unclear. CDR3 length: 11 amino acids. The germline V and J ends were trimmed by 1 base and 8 bases, with 5 bases remaining between them. The germline CDR1 and CDR2 sequences are GTSNPN and SVGIG (reference sequence). CDR3 sequence: CAWSGAEKLFF. CDR3 sequence (DNA): TGTGCCTGGAGTGGTGCGGAAAAACTGTTTTTT.

This clone has a count of ten or more. The chain carries TRBV7-2 and TRBJ2-5; no clear D. This CDR3 is 14 amino acids long. Trimming stripped 0 bases from V and 5 bases from J, with 10 bases between. In germline, CDR1 is SGHTA, CDR2 FQGNSA. CDR3 nucleotide sequence: TGTGCCAGCAGCTTAGCAGGTGGAATGGAGACCCAGTACTTC. Its translation: CASSLAGGMETQYF.

This clone was seen more than once but under ten times. The rearrangement links TRBV14 to TRBJ2-6; weak D call: TRBD2 (6 bases). The ends were cut back, 2 bases at V and 0 bases at J, with 23 bases in the middle. CDR3 size: 21 residues. Per the germline V gene, CDR1 is SGHDN and CDR2 is FVKESK. CDR3 in amino acids: CASSQTSRFWGLISGANVLTF. In DNA form, the CDR3 reads TGTGCCAGCAGCCAAACCTCTCGGTTCTGGGGACTGATCTCTGGGGCCAACGTCCTGACTTTC.

The genes are TRBV7-2 and TRBJ1-5, with D perhaps TRBD1 (6 bases). CDR3 length: 15 residues. The germline V and J ends were trimmed by 1 base and 1 base, with 8 bases remaining between them. Germline V gene sequence: CDR1 SGHTA, CDR2 FQGNSA. The CDR3 loop is CASSLGGGSNQPQHF. The CDR3 region has the DNA TGTGCCAGCAGCTTAGGAGGGGGGAGCAATCAGCCCCAGCATTTT.

This clone turned up a few times. The CDR3 is CAWGQGLNQPQHF. The CDR3 DNA reads TGTGCCTGGGGACAGGGGTTAAATCAGCCCCAGCATTTT. The chain employs TRBV30 and TRBJ1-5; 9 bases map to TRBD1. Germline CDR1 GTSNPN, CDR2 SVGIG (reference sequence). The CDR3 is made up of 13 amino acids. Trimming cost V 5 bases and J 4 bases; bases outside gene matches: 3.

This chain links TRBV10-2 with TRBJ2-3; 10 nucleotides match TRBD2. The V gene end was trimmed by 7 bases and the J gene end by 3 bases; junction bases not matched to a gene: 10. The CDR3 length is 16 residues. In germline, CDR1 is WSHSY, CDR2 SAAADI. The CDR3 protein is CASMRPSGGLTDTQYF. The CDR3 DNA sequence: TGCGCCAGCATGAGACCTAGCGGGGGATTAACAGATACGCAGTATTTT.

The V and J genes are TRBV29-1 and TRBJ2-2; 7 bases map to TRBD1. Germline V gene data show CDR1 as SQVTM and CDR2 as ANQGSEA. Trimming removed 7 bases from V and 3 bases from J; junction bases left unmatched: 8. The CDR3 runs to 14 residues. CDR3 sequence: CSAKTGRDTGELFF. CDR3 in DNA: TGCAGCGCAAAGACAGGGCGGGACACCGGGGAGCTGTTTTTT.

The rearrangement joins TRBV15 to TRBJ2-3; D possibly uses TRBD1 or TRBD2 (5 bases each). Between the trimmed V and J ends, which lost 6 bases and 2 bases, there was a span of 21 bases. The CDR3 runs to 17 residues. The germline V gene encodes CDR1 LNHNV and CDR2 YYDKDF (reference sequence). CDR3 residues: CATSYPLGKGPTDTQYF. In nucleotides, the CDR3 is TGTGCCACCAGTTATCCACTAGGGAAGGGACCCACAGATACGCAGTATTTT. The complete variable domain, with remaining parts taken from reference TRBV15 and TRBJ2-3, reads DAMVIQNPRYQVTQFGKPVTLSCSQTLNHNVMYWYQQKSSQAPKLLFHYYDKDFNNEADTPDNFQSRRPNTSFCFLDIRSPGLGDTAMYLCATSYPLGKGPTDTQYFGPGTRLTVL.

This clone was detected only a few times. V and J are TRBV5-6 and TRBJ2-7, with 9 bases fitting TRBD1. Trimming removed 3 bases from V and 2 bases from J; junction bases left unmatched: 9. The CDR3 spans 16 residues. Germline V CDR1 and CDR2: SGHDT, YYEEEE. CDR3 in amino acids: CASSYPRTGATYEQYF. The CDR3 region has the DNA TGTGCCAGCAGCTATCCCCGGACAGGGGCAACCTACGAGCAGTACTTC.

This clone was seen a few times. This chain links TRBV7-2 with TRBJ2-7, with D possibly matching TRBD2 (6 bases). The CDR3 consists of 15 residues. The germline V and J ends were trimmed by 5 bases and 3 bases, with 17 bases remaining between them. CDR1 is SGHTA, CDR2 FQGNSA, per germline. As DNA, the CDR3 is TGTGCCAGCAGCGCCGGGCTGGGAGGATTCTACGAGCAGTACTTC. Protein product: CASSAGLGGFYEQYF.

This clone turned up a few times. This CDR3 reads CASTYPQGLANEQFF. The CDR3 DNA reads as TGTGCCAGCACATATCCCCAGGGTCTGGCCAATGAGCAGTTCTTC. The chain recombines TRBV5-4 with TRBJ2-1; tentative D call: TRBD1 (5 bases). The V end was cut by 6 bases, the J end by 6 bases, with 19 bases between. The CDR3 contains 15 residues. The germline V gene has CDR1 SGHNT and CDR2 YYREEE (reference sequence).

The chain recombines TRBV29-1 with TRBJ1-2, with D hard to call. Trimming removed 3 bases from V and 4 bases from J, with 12 bases in between. The CDR3 spans 13 residues. CDR1 is SQVTM, CDR2 ANQGSEA, per germline. The CDR3 DNA follows: TGCAGCGTTGACTCAGCGCGGGGCTATGGCTACACCTTC. Translation gives CSVDSARGYGYTF.

The rearrangement joins TRBV23-1 to TRBJ2-3; D gene uncertain. TRBV23-1 is given ORF status, its function remaining uncertain. The V and J ends lost 2 bases and 1 base respectively, with 25 bases between them. This CDR3 spans 20 amino acids. In DNA form, the CDR3 reads TGCGCCAGCAGTCAAATCCCCCAATCGGAGTTCCCTCATCGCACAGATACGCAGTATTTT. This encodes CASSQIPQSEFPHRTDTQYF.

V and J are TRBV15 and TRBJ2-3; D is perhaps TRBD2 (6 bases). Trimming stripped 1 base from V and 2 bases from J, with 16 bases between. The CDR3 has 17 amino acids. Germline V gene sequence: CDR1 LNHNV, CDR2 YYDKDF (reference sequence). DNA of the CDR3: TGTGCCACCAGCAGAGGCCCCGGGGGTAGGGACACAGATACGCAGTATTTT. This translates into CATSRGPGGRDTDTQYF.